These T cell receptor beta chains were read from a single sample in a study of CD8 T cells in ankylosing spondylitis. TCRdb re-called the 5' RACE reads through MiXCR, storing one row per CDR3 protein. The table has almost 250,000 distinct CDR3 sequences, roughly 32% seen once. The sequenced sample consisted of blood, either unsorted or a sorted T cell fraction (not recorded which). Receptor source: a male donor with ankylosing spondylitis or in good health (not recorded which). Each CDR3 is given with its conserved first and last residue. A D gene is named only where the DNA matches it firmly. For some rows the clone size is stated as once, few or many, or as a class when expanded; others skip it.

clone size	J gene	D gene	V gene	CDR3 DNA	CDR3 protein
few	TRBJ2-7	.	TRBV29-1	TGCAGCGTTGAAGATGAATGGCAGGGAGGCGAGCAGTACTTC	CSVEDEWQGGEQYF
.	TRBJ1-3	.	TRBV2	TGTGCCGCCCAGAGCTCTGGAAACACCATATATTTT	CAAQSSGNTIYF
.	TRBJ2-4	.	TRBV10-3	TGTGCCATCAAGGGGGAAGGAGACATTCAGTACTTC	CAIKGEGDIQYF
.	TRBJ2-7	.	TRBV7-8	TGTGCCAGCACTCCAGGGTACACCTCCTACGAGCAGTACTTC	CASTPGYTSYEQYF
many	TRBJ2-1	.	TRBV6-5	TGTGCCAGCAGTTACTCGGATGGTTTGGCTGTCGAGCAGTTCTTC	CASSYSDGLAVEQFF
.	TRBJ2-7	.	TRBV6-1	TGTGCCACCCGCCGCGGCGGAGCAAGTGGGGCCTACGAGCAGTACTTC	CATRRGGASGAYEQYF
.	TRBJ2-7	.	TRBV28	TGTGCCAGCAGTTTAAGCCGGCCTAACTACGAGCAGTACTTC	CASSLSRPNYEQYF
.	TRBJ1-1	.	TRBV9	TGTGCCAGCAGCGTAGCCCCTCCGGCAACTGAAGCTTTCTTT	CASSVAPPATEAFF
.	TRBJ2-5	.	TRBV5-1	TGCGCCAGCAGCTTGGACTCTGCAGGGACGGCTTTGGGGGCCCAGTACTTC	CASSLDSAGTALGAQYF
.	TRBJ2-1	.	TRBV6-1	TGTGCCAGCAGTGTCGGCTACCAGCAGTTCTTC	CASSVGYQQFF
.	TRBJ2-2	TRBD1	TRBV20-1	TGCAGTGCTAGGAGGACAGGGACGAACACCGGGGAGCTGTTTTTT	CSARRTGTNTGELFF
.	TRBJ2-2	.	TRBV5-5	TGTGCCAGCAGCGTGGGACACCTGTGGAGCACCGGGGAGCTGTTTTTT	CASSVGHLWSTGELFF
.	TRBJ2-1	.	TRBV5-1	TGCGCCAGCAGCTTGGGGGGGCCCGGCAATGAGCAGTTCTTC	CASSLGGPGNEQFF
once	TRBJ2-3	TRBD1	TRBV5-1	TGCGCCAGCAGCTGGACAGGGGGATACACAGATACGCAGTATTTT	CASSWTGGYTDTQYF
.	TRBJ1-4	TRBD1	TRBV6-5	TGTGCCAGCAGTTTACAGGGGAATCTGGAAAAACTGTTTTTT	CASSLQGNLEKLFF
few	TRBJ2-4	.	TRBV29-1	TGCAGCGTTAGGGTAACGGGAGACAAAAACATTCAGTACTTC	CSVRVTGDKNIQYF
.	TRBJ2-7	.	TRBV28	TGTGCCAGCAGTTCCGGGTTTAACCCCTACGAGCAGTACTTC	CASSSGFNPYEQYF
.	TRBJ2-2	.	TRBV5-6	TGTGCCAGCAGCTTGGGTGACAAGTTAAACACCGGGGAGCTGTTTTTT	CASSLGDKLNTGELFF
.	TRBJ1-3	TRBD1	TRBV2	TGTGCCAGCAGTGAAGCGCTCCAGGGGGCGGGTGGAAACACCATATATTTT	CASSEALQGAGGNTIYF
few	TRBJ2-6	.	TRBV12-3/TRBV12-4	TGTGCCAGCAGTGAGGAGGGTACTGGGGCCAACGGCCTGACTTTC	CASSEEGTGANGLTF
.	TRBJ2-3	.	TRBV20-1	TGCAGTGCTAGAGGGGGGGCGAGTGAGACGCAGTATTTT	CSARGGASETQYF
.	TRBJ1-1	.	TRBV12-3/TRBV12-4	TGTGCCAGCAGTCCCCGGGCCCTCACTGAAGCTTTCTTT	CASSPRALTEAFF
.	TRBJ1-1	.	TRBV7-9	TGTGCCAGTTCAAAACCTCGGAGTTCGGTGCGAGCTTTCTTT	CASSKPRSSVRAFF
few	TRBJ2-7	.	TRBV20-1	TGCAGTGCTAGAGATTCCTCCGCCTACGAGCAGTACTTC	CSARDSSAYEQYF
.	TRBJ2-1	TRBD2	TRBV7-2	TGTGCCAGCAGCGCGACTAGCGGGGGGGACAATGAGCAGTTCTTC	CASSATSGGDNEQFF